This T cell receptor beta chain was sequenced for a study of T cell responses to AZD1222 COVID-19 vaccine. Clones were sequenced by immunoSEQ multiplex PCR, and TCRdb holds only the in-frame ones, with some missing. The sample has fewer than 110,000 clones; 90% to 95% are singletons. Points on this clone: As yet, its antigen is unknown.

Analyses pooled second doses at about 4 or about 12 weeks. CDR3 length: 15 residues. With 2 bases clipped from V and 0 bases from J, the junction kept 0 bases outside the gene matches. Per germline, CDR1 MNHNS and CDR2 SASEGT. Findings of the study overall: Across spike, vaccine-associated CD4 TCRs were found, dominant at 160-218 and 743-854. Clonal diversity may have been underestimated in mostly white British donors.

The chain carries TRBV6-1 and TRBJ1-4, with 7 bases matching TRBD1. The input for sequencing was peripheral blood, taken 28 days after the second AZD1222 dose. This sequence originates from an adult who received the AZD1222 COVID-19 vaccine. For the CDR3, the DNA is TGTGCCAGCAGTGAACAGGGGGCAACTAATGAAAAACTGTTTTTT. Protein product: CASSEQGATNEKLFF.